The 20 T cell receptor beta chains below were found in one sample sequenced in a study of T cells in Graves' hyperthyroidism and ophthalmopathy. The TCR beta CDR3 regions underwent amplification using RNA transcripts as the source. HTBI primers drove first-round RT-PCR of the TCR CDR3. TCRdb reanalysed the multiplex PCR reads using MiXCR and keeps one entry per CDR3 protein. The sample shows some 600,000 distinct CDR3 sequences, around 14% of them seen only once. The sequencing input was blood. The receptor set was obtained from a woman younger than 45 with Graves' hyperthyroidism that later progressed to Graves' ophthalmopathy.

This clonotype was observed at least ten times. The rearrangement links TRBV18 to TRBJ2-3; D remains ambiguous. The germline gives CDR1 KGHSH, CDR2 LQKENI. The CDR3 runs 14 residues. The germline V and J ends were trimmed by 0 bases and 6 bases, with 10 bases remaining between them. The CDR3 reads CASSPPVDRDTQYF. Here the CDR3 DNA reads TGTGCCAGCTCACCACCCGTTGATAGGGATACGCAGTATTTT.

This clonotype appeared many times. J is TRBJ2-7 and V is TRBV7-2; TRBD1 or TRBD2 may be the D gene (5 bases each). This CDR3 spans 13 amino acids. Germline V CDR1 and CDR2: SGHTA, FQGNSA. V lost 5 bases to trimming and J lost 7 bases, with 15 bases between them. The CDR3 sequence: CASSPLMRGEQYF. DNA of the CDR3: TGTGCCAGCAGCCCACTCATGAGGGGTGAGCAGTACTTC.

This clonotype was observed a few times. The chain uses TRBV10-3 and TRBJ1-6; TRBD1 agrees at 7 bases. J lost 5 bases, V lost 10 bases, and 5 bases had no gene match. Germline-derived CDR1 and CDR2 are ENHRY and SYGVKD. The CDR3 is made up of 13 amino acids. CDR3 coding DNA: TGTGCCACCTGGACAGGAGATAATTCACCCCTCCACTTT. Translation: CATWTGDNSPLHF.

The chain has TRBV3-1 and TRBJ2-1; D unresolved. Trimming cost V 1 base and J 14 bases, with 18 bases left between them. The CDR3 spans 14 residues. The V gene's germline CDR1 is LGHDT and CDR2 YNNKEL (reference sequence). CDR3 nucleotides: TGTGCCAGCAGCCAAGCTAGTATCGACCCCAGAGAGTTCTTC. It yields the protein CASSQASIDPREFF.

This clonotype was detected ten times or more. This chain links TRBV18 with TRBJ2-5; unclear D gene. CDR1 KGHSH and CDR2 LQKENI come from the germline V gene. V was shortened by 4 bases and J by 1 base, with 7 bases between the two germline ends. The CDR3 spans 13 residues. The CDR3 coding sequence is TGTGCCAGCTCACAACGTGCCCAAGAGACCCAGTACTTC. Amino acids: CASSQRAQETQYF.

This clonotype was found many times. The rearrangement uses TRBV6-1 and TRBJ2-5; no clear D. The CDR3 spans 15 residues. V gave up 2 bases and J gave up 5 bases, with 15 bases separating them. CDR1 MNHNS and CDR2 SASEGT come from the germline V gene. The CDR3 nucleotides are TGTGCCAGCAGTGAAATTGGTACCTTCGGGGAGACCCAGTACTTC. Amino acid sequence: CASSEIGTFGETQYF.

This clonotype has ten or more counts. The chain uses TRBV10-3 and TRBJ1-1; D possibly corresponds to TRBD1 (6 bases). CDR3 size: 14 residues. V was pared by 7 bases and J by 3 bases, with 15 bases between. Germline V gene lookup returns CDR1 ENHRY and CDR2 SYGVKD. The CDR3 sequence is CAITRGGEDTEAFF. Here the CDR3 DNA reads TGTGCCATCACGAGGGGGGGGGAGGACACTGAAGCTTTCTTT.

This clonotype was observed many times. The chain has TRBV3-1 and TRBJ1-2; unclear D gene. V shed 3 bases and J shed 7 bases, with 9 bases lying between them. The CDR3 length is 12 residues. The germline gives CDR1 LGHDT, CDR2 YNNKEL (reference sequence). This chain's CDR3 is CASSQAVSGYTF. The CDR3 DNA reads TGTGCCAGCAGCCAGGCAGTTTCTGGCTACACCTTC.

This clonotype was observed at least ten times. The V gene is TRBV28, the J gene TRBJ1-1; D gene uncertain. Trimming removed 5 bases from V and 1 base from J, with 17 bases in between. Germline values: CDR1 MDHEN, CDR2 SYDVKM. This CDR3 region has 16 residues. CDR3 nucleotide sequence: TGTGCCAGCAGTAGAGACCCCACAGTCCAGAACACTGAAGCTTTCTTT. This codes for CASSRDPTVQNTEAFF.

The sample holds a few counts of this clonotype. V and J are TRBV7-9 and TRBJ2-1; 8 bases fit TRBD2. CDR1 and CDR2 from the germline V gene are SEHNR and FQNEAQ (reference sequence). J lost 4 bases, V lost 3 bases, and 5 bases had no gene match. This CDR3 is 15 amino acids long. The CDR3 DNA follows: TGTGCCAGCAGCTTCCCGACTAGCGAATACAATGAGCAGTTCTTC. Protein product: CASSFPTSEYNEQFF.

This clonotype has ten or more counts. The chain joins TRBV5-8 to TRBJ2-1, with D perhaps TRBD1 (5 bases). V was shortened by 1 base and J by 9 bases, with 20 bases between the two germline ends. The germline V gene encodes CDR1 SGHTS and CDR2 YDEGEE. The CDR3 has 16 residues. This CDR3 reads CASSLPPGIAKSEQFF. The CDR3 coding sequence is TGTGCCAGCAGCTTGCCCCCAGGGATCGCTAAGAGTGAGCAGTTCTTC. The complete variable domain, with remaining parts taken from reference TRBV5-8 and TRBJ2-1, reads EAGVTQSPTHLIKTRGQQATLRCSPISGHTSVYWYQQALGLGLQFLLWYDEGEERNRGNFPPRFSGRQFPNYSSELNVNALELEDSALYLCASSLPPGIAKSEQFFGPGTRLTVL.

The sample holds a few counts of this clonotype. The chain employs TRBV7-3 and TRBJ1-6; D might be TRBD1 (6 bases). Trimming took off 2 bases at V and 10 bases at J, with 12 bases between the two ends. In germline, CDR1 is SGHTA, CDR2 FQGTGA. CDR3 size: 14 residues. The CDR3 spells CASSLGTGMSPLHF. Written as DNA, the CDR3 is TGTGCCAGCAGCTTAGGTACAGGGATGTCACCCCTCCACTTT.

This clonotype has ten or more counts. The V call is TRBV28, the J call TRBJ2-1; D might be TRBD1 or TRBD2, each matching 6 bases. Per the germline V gene, CDR1 is MDHEN and CDR2 is SYDVKM. V shed 6 bases and J shed 7 bases, with 16 bases lying between them. CDR3 length: 14 amino acids. Here the CDR3 DNA reads TGTGCCAGCAGACCCGGGGGCGGGGTGAATGAGCAGTTCTTC. It encodes CASRPGGGVNEQFF.

This clonotype was seen more than once but under ten times. The chain links TRBV4-1 to TRBJ1-4; D perhaps matches TRBD1 (6 bases). In germline, CDR1 is MGHRA, CDR2 YSYEKL. V was clipped by 0 bases and J by 0 bases, with 14 bases between them. CDR3 size: 18 residues. As DNA, the CDR3 is TGCGCCAGCAGCCAAGACAGGGGACTCCTAACAACTAATGAAAAACTGTTTTTT. This encodes CASSQDRGLLTTNEKLFF.

This clonotype was seen more than once but under ten times. V usage is TRBV27 and J usage is TRBJ2-7; D gene uncertain. Germline CDR1 and CDR2: MNHEY and SMNVEV (reference sequence). V was shortened by 4 bases and J by 2 bases, with 15 bases between the two germline ends. This CDR3 contains 15 residues. The CDR3 coding sequence is TGTGCCAGCAGTTCGCGCCCCACTGTTACCTACGAGCAGTACTTC. Translated, it gives CASSSRPTVTYEQYF.

The table lists this clonotype with many counts. The chain employs TRBV28 and TRBJ2-1; 8 nucleotides align to TRBD2. The V segment lost 4 bases and the J segment 4 bases; nucleotides outside the gene matches: 9. This CDR3 contains 16 residues. Germline V gene lookup returns CDR1 MDHEN and CDR2 SYDVKM. The CDR3 here is CASSSGGAGGYNEQFF. The CDR3 nucleotides read TGTGCCAGCAGTTCCGGGGGGGCGGGTGGATACAATGAGCAGTTCTTC.

At least ten counts were recorded for this clonotype. The rearrangement joins TRBV7-8 to TRBJ1-1; D is uncertain. V was clipped by 2 bases and J by 3 bases, with 22 bases between them. Per the germline V gene, CDR1 is SGHVS and CDR2 is FQNEAQ. The CDR3 runs to 18 residues. The CDR3 region has the DNA TGTGCCAGCAGCTTAACCCCTTTATCGATCGGCTCTGACACTGAAGCTTTCTTT. Translating gives CASSLTPLSIGSDTEAFF.

This clonotype was observed at least ten times. The J gene is TRBJ1-1, the V gene TRBV19; maybe TRBD1 (6 bases). The V and J ends lost 5 bases and 2 bases respectively, with 15 bases between them. The CDR3 is 15 amino acids. Germline assignment: CDR1 LNHDA and CDR2 SQIVND (reference sequence). CDR3 amino acids: CASSVLQGLNTEAFF. In DNA, the CDR3 is TGTGCCAGTAGTGTACTACAGGGCCTCAACACTGAAGCTTTCTTT. Full variable domain (rest looked up from reference TRBV19 and TRBJ1-1): DGGITQSPKYLFRKEGQNVTLSCEQNLNHDAMYWYRQDPGQGLRLIYYSQIVNDFQKGDIAEGYSVSREKKESFPLTVTSAQKNPTAFYLCASSVLQGLNTEAFFGQGTRLTVV.

The sample holds many counts of this clonotype. The J gene is TRBJ1-1, the V gene TRBV10-3; TRBD1 agrees at 7 bases. V lost 4 bases, J lost 7 bases, and 6 bases stayed unmatched. The germline gives CDR1 ENHRY, CDR2 SYGVKD. The CDR3 is 13 residues long. The CDR3 DNA follows: TGTGCCATCAGTGCCACAGGGGTAGATGAAGCTTTCTTT. Translating gives CAISATGVDEAFF.

There are many counts of this clonotype. The chain recombines TRBV20-1 with TRBJ1-1; perhaps TRBD1 as D (5 bases). Germline-derived CDR1 and CDR2 are DFQATT and SNEGSKA (reference sequence). The CDR3 runs 11 residues. Trimming shortened V by 3 bases and J by 6 bases, and 8 bases separated the two germline ends. This CDR3 reads CSASRGSEAFF. The CDR3 bases are TGCAGTGCTAGTAGGGGCTCTGAAGCTTTCTTT.